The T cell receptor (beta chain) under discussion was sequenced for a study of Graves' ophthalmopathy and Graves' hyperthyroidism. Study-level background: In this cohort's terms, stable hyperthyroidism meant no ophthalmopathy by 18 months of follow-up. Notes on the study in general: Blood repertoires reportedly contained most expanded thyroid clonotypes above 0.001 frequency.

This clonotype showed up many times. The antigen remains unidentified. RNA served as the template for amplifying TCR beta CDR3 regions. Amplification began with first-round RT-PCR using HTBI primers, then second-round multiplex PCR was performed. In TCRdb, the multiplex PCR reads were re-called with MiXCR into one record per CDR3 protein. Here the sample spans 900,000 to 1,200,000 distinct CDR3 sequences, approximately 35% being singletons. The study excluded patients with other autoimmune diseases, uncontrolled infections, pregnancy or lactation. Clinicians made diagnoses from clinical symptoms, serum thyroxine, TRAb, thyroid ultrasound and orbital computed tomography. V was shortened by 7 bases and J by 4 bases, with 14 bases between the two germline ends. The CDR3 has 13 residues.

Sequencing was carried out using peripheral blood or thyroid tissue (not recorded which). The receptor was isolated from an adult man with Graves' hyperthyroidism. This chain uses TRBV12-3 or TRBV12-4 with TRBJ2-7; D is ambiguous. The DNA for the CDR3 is TGTGCCAGCACCATTGACGAGAGTTACGAGCAGTACTTC. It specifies CASTIDESYEQYF.